This TCR beta chain appears in the sequencing data of a study of blood T cell repertoires in COVID-19. In the study overall: PBMCs, B-cell-depleted T cells, or T cells were the source of the cDNA or gDNA that made up the material.

Donors were grouped by their self-reported clinical history. Participants classified as exposed had met a COVID-19 case within 2 weeks before study entry. Original methodology: Amplifying reference gene primers gave estimates of nucleated cell counts. The protocol was immunoSEQ multiplex PCR, while the TCRdb copy is restricted to in-frame clones and leaves out a portion. For V, J and clone size, that table is used; D and trimming come from the DNA. Counted here are some 180,000 clones, more than 75% occurring once; the ten biggest clones make up around 15%. The sequenced sample consisted of PBMCs or T cells enriched from blood (not recorded which). The sequence was obtained from a man in his 60s who had been exposed to COVID-19.

The CDR3 DNA reads as TGTGCCAGCAGCCATGTGCTATCCGGGACATTGAACACTGAAGCTTTCTTT. Amino acids: CASSHVLSGTLNTEAFF. This rearrangement joins TRBV14 to TRBJ1-1, with D maybe TRBD1 (6 bases). The CDR3 spans 17 residues. Germline CDR1 reads SGHDN; CDR2 reads FVKESK. The germline V and J ends were trimmed by 3 bases and 0 bases, with 17 bases remaining between them.